This T cell receptor beta chain was captured by sequencing in a study of T cells in Graves' hyperthyroidism and ophthalmopathy. Study-wide results and limits: Ophthalmopathy was predicted by the model a median of approximately six months ahead of onset.

Germline CDR1 and CDR2: SQVTM and ANQGSEA. This CDR3 has 13 residues. The V end was cut by 7 bases, the J end by 3 bases, with 15 bases between. A word on this clonotype: The antigen is not known.

Stable disease denoted Graves' hyperthyroidism without ophthalmopathy progression within 18 months. Patients between 18 and 65 years old had hyperthyroidism, newly diagnosed and lasting under 2 months. Uncontrolled infection, other autoimmune disease, pregnancy or lactation led to exclusion. The TCR beta CDR3 regions underwent amplification using RNA transcripts as the source. HTBI primers were used for first-round RT-PCR of the TCR CDR3. TCRdb reprocessed the multiplex PCR reads via MiXCR and lists one record per CDR3 protein. The table shows roughly 800,000 distinct CDR3 sequences, with about two fifths occurring only once.

The genes are TRBV29-1 and TRBJ1-2; D possibly corresponds to TRBD1 (5 bases). The specimen was blood. This sequence originates from a man between 18 and 35 years old with Graves' hyperthyroidism. CDR3 bases: TGCAGCGCCCCCTTGCGGGGGGACTATGGCTACACCTTC. The encoded protein is CSAPLRGDYGYTF.